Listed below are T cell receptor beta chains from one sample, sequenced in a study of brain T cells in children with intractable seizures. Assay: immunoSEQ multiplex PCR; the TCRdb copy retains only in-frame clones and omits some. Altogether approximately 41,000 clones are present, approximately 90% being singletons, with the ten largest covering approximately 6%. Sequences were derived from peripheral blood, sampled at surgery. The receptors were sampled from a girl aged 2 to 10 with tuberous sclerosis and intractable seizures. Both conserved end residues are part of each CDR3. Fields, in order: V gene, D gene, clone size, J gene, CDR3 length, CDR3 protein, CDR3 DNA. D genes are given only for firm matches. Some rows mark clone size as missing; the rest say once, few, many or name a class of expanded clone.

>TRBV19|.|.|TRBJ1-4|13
CASSERVNEKLFF
TGTGCCAGTTCTGAGCGGGTTAATGAAAAACTGTTTTTT
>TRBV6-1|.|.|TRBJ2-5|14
CASSDLSNQETQYF
TGTGCCAGCAGTGATCTGAGTAACCAAGAGACCCAGTACTTC
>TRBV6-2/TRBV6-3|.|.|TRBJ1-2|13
CASSYDRYFGYTF
TGTGCCAGCAGTTACGACAGATACTTTGGCTACACCTTC
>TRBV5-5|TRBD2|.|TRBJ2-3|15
CASIPGGVPASTQYF
TGTGCCAGCATCCCGGGAGGGGTGCCCGCGTCTACGCAGTATTTT
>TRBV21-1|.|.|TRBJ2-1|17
CASSKVRRTQCYNEQFF
TGTGCCAGCAGCAAAGTACGTAGGACTCAGTGTTACAATGAGCAGTTCTTC
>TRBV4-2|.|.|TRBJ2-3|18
CASSRTTAGTTSTDTQYF
TGTGCCAGCAGCCGGACGACCGCCGGGACAACCAGCACAGATACGCAGTATTTT
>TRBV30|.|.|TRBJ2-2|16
CAWRAWGAPNTGELFF
TGTGCCTGGAGAGCCTGGGGGGCCCCGAACACCGGGGAGCTGTTTTTT
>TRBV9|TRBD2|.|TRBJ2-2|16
CASSPSAGVGTGELFF
TGTGCCAGCAGCCCCTCGGCGGGGGTGGGCACCGGGGAGCTGTTTTTT
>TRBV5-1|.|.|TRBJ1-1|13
CASSYDANTEAFF
TGCGCCAGCAGTTACGACGCAAACACTGAAGCTTTCTTT
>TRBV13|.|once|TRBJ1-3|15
CASSLGHYSGNTIYF
TGTGCCAGCAGCCTGGGACACTACTCTGGAAACACCATATATTTT
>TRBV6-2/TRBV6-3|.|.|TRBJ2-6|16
CASSYIGYSGANVLTF
TGTGCCAGCAGTTACATCGGGTACTCTGGGGCCAACGTCCTGACTTTC
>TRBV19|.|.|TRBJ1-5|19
CASRPRWRDEVYSNQPQHF
TGTGCCAGTAGACCCCGATGGAGGGATGAGGTCTATAGCAATCAGCCCCAGCATTTT
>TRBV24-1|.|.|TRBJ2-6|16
CATSLTKGGGANVLTF
TGTGCCACCAGTTTGACTAAAGGGGGTGGGGCCAACGTCCTGACTTTC
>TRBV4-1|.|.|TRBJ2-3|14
CASSQEGPPGAQYF
TGCGCCAGCAGCCAGGAGGGTCCCCCGGGGGCGCAGTATTTT
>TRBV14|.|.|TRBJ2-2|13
CASSQDVQGELFF
TGTGCCAGCAGCCAAGATGTCCAGGGGGAGCTGTTTTTT
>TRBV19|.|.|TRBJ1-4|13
CASRGVANEKLFF
TGTGCCAGTAGAGGTGTGGCTAATGAAAAACTGTTTTTT
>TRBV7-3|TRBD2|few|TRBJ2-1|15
CASSRGLASYNEQFF
TGTGCCAGCAGCCGAGGACTAGCCTCCTACAATGAGCAGTTCTTC
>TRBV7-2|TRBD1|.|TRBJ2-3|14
CASSFRGRPDTQYF
TGTGCCAGCAGCTTTAGGGGGCGGCCAGATACGCAGTATTTT
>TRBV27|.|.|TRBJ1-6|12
CATAGALSPLHF
TGTGCCACCGCAGGGGCCCTATCACCCCTCCACTTT
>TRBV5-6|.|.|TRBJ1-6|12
CASSWGNSPLHF
TGTGCCAGCAGCTGGGGAAATTCACCCCTCCACTTT
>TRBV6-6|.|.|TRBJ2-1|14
CASNLGGGQNEQFF
TGTGCCAGCAACCTGGGAGGGGGGCAGAATGAGCAGTTCTTC
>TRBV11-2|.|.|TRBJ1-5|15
CASSLAINSNQPQHF
TGTGCCAGCAGCTTAGCCATAAATAGCAATCAGCCCCAGCATTTT
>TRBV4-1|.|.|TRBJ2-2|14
CASSQAGYTGELFF
TGCGCCAGCAGCCAAGCAGGGTACACCGGGGAGCTGTTTTTT
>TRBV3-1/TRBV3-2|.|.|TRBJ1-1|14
CASTLGGGNTEAFF
TGTGCCAGCACCCTCGGGGGGGGGAACACTGAAGCTTTCTTT
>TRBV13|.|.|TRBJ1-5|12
CASSLGGQPQHF
TGTGCCAGCAGCTTAGGCGGTCAGCCCCAGCATTTT
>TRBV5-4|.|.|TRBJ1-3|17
CASSLGGQTRSGNTIYF
TGTGCCAGCAGCTTGGGGGGGCAGACACGCTCTGGAAACACCATATATTTT
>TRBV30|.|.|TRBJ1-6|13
CAWSAVLGSPLHF
TGTGCCTGGAGTGCCGTCCTCGGGTCACCCCTCCACTTT
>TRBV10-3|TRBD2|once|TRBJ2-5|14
CAISEGGGAETQYF
TGTGCCATCAGTGAAGGCGGGGGGGCGGAGACCCAGTACTTC
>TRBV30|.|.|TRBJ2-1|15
CAWSPSRGIMNEQFF
TGTGCCTGGAGCCCATCCCGGGGAATTATGAATGAGCAGTTCTTC
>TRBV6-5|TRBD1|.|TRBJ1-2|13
CASRPDRGNGYTF
TGTGCCAGCAGACCGGACAGGGGGAACGGCTACACCTTC
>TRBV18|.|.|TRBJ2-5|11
CASSQGETQYF
TGTGCCAGCTCGCAAGGGGAGACCCAGTACTTC
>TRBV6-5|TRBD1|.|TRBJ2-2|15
CASTIDRVSSGELFF
TGTGCCAGCACCATAGACAGGGTTTCATCCGGGGAGCTGTTTTTT
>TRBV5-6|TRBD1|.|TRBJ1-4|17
CASSFIPWTGRSEKLFF
TGTGCCAGCAGCTTCATCCCTTGGACAGGGCGTAGTGAAAAACTGTTTTTT
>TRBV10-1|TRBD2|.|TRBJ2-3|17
CASSLTSGRGLADTQYF
TGCGCCAGCAGTCTAACTAGCGGGCGGGGATTGGCAGATACGCAGTATTTT
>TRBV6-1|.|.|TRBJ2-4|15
CASSDQGVGKNIQYF
TGTGCCAGCAGTGACCAGGGCGTCGGCAAAAACATTCAGTACTTC
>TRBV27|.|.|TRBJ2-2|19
CASSSTGTLQFTNTGELFF
TGTGCCAGCAGTTCGACCGGGACACTTCAGTTTACGAACACCGGGGAGCTGTTTTTT
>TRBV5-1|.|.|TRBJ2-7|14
CASSLDQVGYEQYF
TGCGCCAGCAGCTTGGATCAGGTTGGGTACGAGCAGTACTTC
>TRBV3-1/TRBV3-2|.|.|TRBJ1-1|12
CASSQGITEAFF
TGTGCCAGCAGCCAAGGAATCACCGAAGCTTTCTTT
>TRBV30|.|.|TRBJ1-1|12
CAWSGTTGSAFF
TGTGCCTGGAGTGGAACTACAGGGAGCGCTTTCTTT
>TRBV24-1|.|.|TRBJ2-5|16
CATSDRSQGIQETQYF
TGTGCCACCAGTGACAGATCCCAAGGAATACAAGAGACCCAGTACTTC
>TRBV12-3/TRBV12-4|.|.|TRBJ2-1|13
CASSHGPLDEQFF
TGTGCCAGCAGTCATGGGCCTTTGGATGAGCAGTTCTTC
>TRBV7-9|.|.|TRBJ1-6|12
CAGGLNNSPLHF
TGTGCGGGCGGGTTGAATAATTCACCCCTCCACTTT
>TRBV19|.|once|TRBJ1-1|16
CASSIDLRREVGEAFF
TGTGCCAGTAGTATAGATCTTCGTCGGGAGGTAGGTGAAGCTTTCTTT
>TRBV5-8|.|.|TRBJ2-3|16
CASRLRGVGGTDTQYF
TGTGCCAGCAGATTACGCGGGGTCGGTGGCACAGATACGCAGTATTTT
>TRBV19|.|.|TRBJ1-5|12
CAGQTGNQPQHF
TGTGCCGGGCAGACGGGCAATCAGCCCCAGCATTTT
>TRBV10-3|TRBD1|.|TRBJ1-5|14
CAISTQGTNQPQHF
TGTGCCATCAGCACACAGGGGACCAATCAGCCCCAGCATTTT